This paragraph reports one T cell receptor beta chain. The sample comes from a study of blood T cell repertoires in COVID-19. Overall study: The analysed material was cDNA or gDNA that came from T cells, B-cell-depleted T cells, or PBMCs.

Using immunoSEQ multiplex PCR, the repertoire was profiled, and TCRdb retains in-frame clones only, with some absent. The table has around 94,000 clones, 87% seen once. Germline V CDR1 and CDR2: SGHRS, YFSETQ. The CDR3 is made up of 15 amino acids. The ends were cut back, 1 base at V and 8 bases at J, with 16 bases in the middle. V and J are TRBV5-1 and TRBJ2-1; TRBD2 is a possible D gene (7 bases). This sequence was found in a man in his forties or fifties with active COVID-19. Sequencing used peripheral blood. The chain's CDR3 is CASSLNKGEGYEQFF. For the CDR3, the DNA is TGCGCCAGCAGCTTGAACAAGGGGGAGGGTTATGAGCAGTTCTTC. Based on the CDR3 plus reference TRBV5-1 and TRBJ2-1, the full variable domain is KAGVTQTPRYLIKTRGQQVTLSCSPISGHRSVSWYQQTPGQGLQFLFEYFSETQRNKGNFPGRFSGRQFSNSRSEMNVSTLELGDSALYLCASSLNKGEGYEQFFGPGTRLTVL.